This TCR beta chain came from a study of T-cell reconstitution after alpha-beta-depleted transplantation in children. This clonotype showed up just a few times. The antigen is undetermined. It was with unique molecular identifiers that the TCRbeta library was prepared. MiXCR, run by TCRdb on the PCR reads, gives a single entry per CDR3 protein. The table shows approximately 130,000 distinct CDR3 sequences, with about 9.5% occurring only once. Whole-study results and caveats: Among T cells one year after transplant, newly produced cells accounted for most counts and diversity. Expanded graft clones numbering several hundred reportedly gave rise to alpha-beta T cells about two months after transplant. Certain patients had high TCRbeta diversity at day 60, and it came from recipient T cells and thymic progenitors that survived.

This CDR3 has 14 amino acids. The V and J ends lost 4 bases and 3 bases respectively, with 13 bases between them. The specimen comprised PBMCs, mostly from graft donor cells, sampled 180 days after TCRalphabeta/CD19-depleted stem cell transplant. The chain uses TRBV12-3 or TRBV12-4 and TRBJ2-7; tentatively, D is TRBD1 or TRBD2 (5 bases each). This clonotype was obtained from a girl under two years old who had a stem cell transplant for combined immunodeficiency, so the T cells may come from the graft donor. CDR3 DNA sequence: TGTGCCAGCAGTTCGGGGCAGGAATTCTACGAGCAGTACTTC. Protein: CASSSGQEFYEQYF.